Below, 8 T cell receptor beta chains from the same sample are listed, as sequenced in a study of cytomegalovirus exposure and HLA in healthy donors. The PCR had 60 Vbeta and 13 Jbeta primers. Clones were read by immunoSEQ multiplex PCR, and TCRdb kept only the in-frame ones, dropping some. The sample carries tens of thousands of clones, about 85% recorded once. Source material: PBMCs. The receptors shown here come from a man aged 50 or older in good health and CMV-seronegative.

This sequence joins TRBV2 and TRBJ2-6, with 8 bases aligning to TRBD1. Trimming at V came to 6 bases and at J to 2 bases, leaving 6 bases not matched to a gene. The CDR3 is 16 amino acids. Germline assignment: CDR1 SNHLY and CDR2 FYNNEI. The CDR3 loop is CASSQDRAAGANVLTF. CDR3 DNA: TGTGCCAGCAGCCAGGACAGGGCCGCTGGGGCCAACGTCCTGACTTTC.

The chain has TRBV6-5 and TRBJ2-7; 7 bases match TRBD1. The CDR3 totals 12 residues. Germline V CDR1 and CDR2: MNHEY, SVGAGI. V shed 6 bases and J 8 bases; nucleotides not matched to a gene: 7. CDR3 coding DNA: TGTGCCAGCAGCGAGACAGGGAACAAGCAGTACTTC. This sequence encodes CASSETGNKQYF.

The rearrangement uses TRBV5-1 and TRBJ2-5; D might be TRBD2 (5 bases). CDR3 length: 13 amino acids. Germline V CDR1 and CDR2: SGHRS, YFSETQ. Trimming pared 3 bases from V and 5 bases from J, leaving 11 bases between. The DNA for the CDR3 is TGCGCCAGCAGCTGGGAGCTGGGGGAGACCCAGTACTTC. Protein: CASSWELGETQYF.

The chain employs TRBV6-5 and TRBJ1-3; TRBD1 agrees at 7 bases. This CDR3 region has 14 residues. CDR1 is MNHEY and CDR2 is SVGAGI in the germline V gene. The trim removed 5 bases at V and 4 bases at J, leaving 5 bases unmatched. In nucleotides, the CDR3 is TGTGCCAGCAGTACGGGACAGTGGGGAAACACCATATATTTT. It codes for CASSTGQWGNTIYF.

This clone was seen just once. J is TRBJ1-1 and V is TRBV27; 7 bases are a match to TRBD1. V trimming: 8 bases; J trimming: 4 bases; junction bases outside the gene matches: 10. Germline V gives CDR1 MNHEY, CDR2 SMNVEV (reference sequence). The CDR3 runs to 14 residues. The CDR3 region is CASRHPGGITEAFF. The CDR3 nucleotides read TGTGCCAGCCGCCACCCAGGGGGTATCACTGAAGCTTTCTTT.

The chain combines TRBV19 with TRBJ2-1; 10 nucleotides align to TRBD2. Per germline, CDR1 LNHDA and CDR2 SQIVND (reference sequence). This CDR3 is built from 14 residues. The ends lost 9 bases at V and 7 bases at J; junction bases unmatched: 9. The CDR3 protein is CASLAGGSRNEQFF. The CDR3 DNA is TGTGCCAGCTTAGCGGGAGGATCTAGGAATGAGCAGTTCTTC.

This clone has only one observation. V gene TRBV2 combines with J gene TRBJ2-3; 10 bases line up with TRBD2. The V gene end was trimmed by 7 bases and the J gene end by 3 bases; junction bases not matched to a gene: 7. Looked up from germline, CDR1 is SNHLY and CDR2 is FYNNEI. The CDR3 has 15 amino acids. As DNA, the CDR3 is TGTGCCAGCATCAGGGCTAGCGGGGGTACAGATACGCAGTATTTT. It specifies CASIRASGGTDTQYF.

This clone has a single count. The V gene is TRBV28, the J gene TRBJ1-2, with a tentative D call TRBD1 (6 bases). V lost 5 bases and J lost 10, with 26 bases in between. The CDR3 totals 16 residues. From germline, CDR1 is MDHEN and CDR2 SYDVKM. The CDR3 is CASSPSGGGALRLYTF. The CDR3 DNA follows: TGTGCCAGCAGTCCCTCGGGCGGGGGGGCGCTTAGGCTCTACACCTTC.